A selection of T cell receptor beta chains follows, all from one sample in a study of blood T cells in healthy people across ages. TCRdb independently ran MiXCR on the 5' RACE reads; one entry per CDR3 protein. The sample carries approximately 1.5 million distinct CDR3 sequences, 40% to 45% recorded once. The specimen was blood. These receptors all stem from a woman younger than 35 in good health. Each CDR3 is given with its conserved first and last residue. The D gene is left open where the match is weak. Clone size is stated in some rows and not others, as once, few, many or a class when expanded.

TRBV5-1	few	TRBJ2-1	TRBD1	CASSLEGQGAGDEQFF	TGCGCCAGCAGCTTGGAAGGACAGGGGGCAGGCGATGAGCAGTTCTTC
TRBV20-1	.	TRBJ1-1	.	CSARIPTPAEAFF	TGCAGTGCTAGAATCCCAACCCCAGCCGAAGCTTTCTTT
TRBV12-3/TRBV12-4	.	TRBJ2-4	TRBD1	CASSRTGAVVLAKNIQYF	TGTGCCAGCAGCCGGACAGGGGCAGTGGTATTAGCCAAAAACATTCAGTACTTC
TRBV29-1	.	TRBJ2-1	TRBD2	CSIFGRDEQIF	TGCAGCATTTTCGGGAGGGATGAGCAGATCTTC
TRBV7-9	few	TRBJ2-3	.	CASSLDDFVDTQYF	TGTGCCAGCAGCTTAGACGATTTCGTGGATACGCAGTATTTT
TRBV4-3	.	TRBJ2-1	.	CASSQFYREGETQFF	TGCGCCAGCAGCCAATTTTACAGGGAAGGGGAGACCCAGTTCTTC
TRBV11-1	few	TRBJ2-1	TRBD2	CASSLEGTSGLYNEQFF	TGTGCCAGCAGCTTAGAAGGGACTAGCGGGTTGTACAATGAGCAGTTCTTC
TRBV7-9	few	TRBJ2-1	.	CASSPWTVSSYNEQFF	TGTGCCAGCAGCCCATGGACGGTGAGCTCCTACAATGAGCAGTTCTTC
TRBV7-2	many	TRBJ2-7	.	CASSLGSPYEQYF	TGTGCCAGCAGCTTGGGTAGTCCCTACGAGCAGTACTTC
TRBV7-8	.	TRBJ1-1	.	CASSLRHRDTEAFF	TGTGCCAGCAGCCTCCGACACAGGGATACTGAAGCTTTCTTT
TRBV18	.	TRBJ1-5	.	CASSPREGVFDQPQHF	TGTGCCAGCTCACCACGGGAGGGGGTCTTCGATCAGCCCCAGCATTTT
TRBV2	once	TRBJ1-1	.	CASQGWGNTEAFF	TGTGCCAGCCAGGGCTGGGGGAACACTGAAGCTTTCTTT
TRBV11-2	.	TRBJ2-1	.	CASSSRGSLAHNEQFF	TGTGCCAGCAGCTCTAGGGGGAGTTTGGCCCACAATGAGCAGTTCTTC
TRBV10-3	.	TRBJ2-1	TRBD2	CAIGGLAGGQTQFF	TGTGCCATCGGGGGACTAGCGGGAGGACAAACGCAGTTCTTC
TRBV6-2/TRBV6-3	few	TRBJ2-1	TRBD2	CASSPGLAVGNEQFF	TGTGCCAGCAGCCCCGGACTAGCAGTCGGGAATGAGCAGTTCTTC
TRBV12-3/TRBV12-4	.	TRBJ1-5	TRBD1	CTSSYRRQGHQPQHF	TGTACCAGCAGTTACCGTAGACAGGGCCATCAGCCCCAGCATTTT
TRBV7-6	.	TRBJ2-7	.	CASSSLGRAYEQYF	TGTGCCAGCAGCTCTCTTGGGAGAGCCTACGAGCAGTACTTC
TRBV20-1	.	TRBJ2-7	TRBD1	CSARDRGQGTDEQYF	TGCAGTGCTAGAGATCGGGGACAGGGTACCGACGAGCAGTACTTC
TRBV7-2	.	TRBJ2-1	.	CASSLYWESSYNEQFF	TGTGCCAGCAGCTTATACTGGGAAAGCTCCTACAATGAGCAGTTCTTC
TRBV7-9	.	TRBJ1-1	.	CASSFLRDRSEAFF	TGTGCCAGCAGCTTTCTCCGGGACCGTTCTGAAGCTTTCTTT
TRBV2	.	TRBJ2-7	TRBD1	CASSEKGTGWYEQYF	TGTGCCAGCAGTGAAAAAGGGACAGGGTGGTACGAGCAGTACTTC
TRBV2	.	TRBJ1-1	.	CASSAAPRGRTEAFF	TGTGCCAGCAGCGCCGCGCCGCGGGGGAGAACTGAAGCTTTCTTT
TRBV6-2/TRBV6-3	few	TRBJ1-2	TRBD1	CASSWDRLSYTF	TGTGCCAGCAGTTGGGACAGGCTTAGCTACACCTTC
TRBV20-1	.	TRBJ2-7	TRBD1	CSASIGTATYEQYF	TGCAGTGCTAGTATTGGGACAGCCACCTACGAGCAGTACTTC
TRBV12-3/TRBV12-4	few	TRBJ1-5	.	CASSPPEGLGNQPQHF	TGTGCCAGCAGCCCCCCGGAGGGATTGGGCAATCAGCCCCAGCATTTT
TRBV4-3	many	TRBJ2-7	.	CASSQDHSATYEQYF	TGCGCCAGCAGCCAAGATCATTCCGCTACCTACGAGCAGTACTTC
TRBV4-1	few	TRBJ2-5	.	CASSRMGETQYF	TGCGCCAGCAGCCGAATGGGGGAGACCCAGTACTTC
TRBV11-2	.	TRBJ2-5	.	CASSLDSGAYNEQYF	TGTGCCAGCAGCTTAGATTCGGGGGCTTACAATGAGCAGTACTTC
TRBV19	.	TRBJ2-3	.	CASSRGHPSTDTQYF	TGTGCCAGTAGTCGGGGGCACCCTAGCACAGATACGCAGTATTTT
TRBV6-2/TRBV6-3	.	TRBJ1-2	.	CASSYTRVREGYTF	TGTGCCAGCAGTTATACGAGGGTCCGAGAAGGCTACACCTTC
TRBV25-1	few	TRBJ1-1	TRBD1	CASSRPGTVNTEAFF	TGTGCCAGCAGTCGGCCCGGGACAGTGAACACTGAAGCTTTCTTT
TRBV6-2/TRBV6-3	.	TRBJ2-2	.	CASSYTEMGPGELFF	TGTGCCAGCAGTTACACGGAGATGGGACCCGGGGAGCTGTTTTTT
TRBV6-1	.	TRBJ2-4	TRBD2	CASRARSRWGGQDIQYF	TGTGCCAGCAGGGCCCGGTCGAGGTGGGGGGGTCAGGACATTCAGTACTTC
TRBV12-3/TRBV12-4	few	TRBJ2-1	.	CASSLSAGDQGNEQFF	TGTGCCAGCAGTTTATCGGCCGGCGACCAGGGAAATGAGCAGTTCTTC